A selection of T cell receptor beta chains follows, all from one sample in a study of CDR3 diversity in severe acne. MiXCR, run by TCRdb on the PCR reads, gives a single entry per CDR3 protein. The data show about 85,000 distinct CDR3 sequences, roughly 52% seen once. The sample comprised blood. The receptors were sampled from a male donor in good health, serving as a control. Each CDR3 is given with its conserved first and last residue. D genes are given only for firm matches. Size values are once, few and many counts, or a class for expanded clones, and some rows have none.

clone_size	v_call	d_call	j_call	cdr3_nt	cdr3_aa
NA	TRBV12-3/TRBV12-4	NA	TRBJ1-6	TGTGCCAGCAGTCAGCGGGTTAATTCACCCCTCCACTTT	CASSQRVNSPLHF
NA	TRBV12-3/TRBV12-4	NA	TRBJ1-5	TGTGCCAGCAGGTCGAAGGGCCCAGATCAGCCCCAGCATTTT	CASRSKGPDQPQHF
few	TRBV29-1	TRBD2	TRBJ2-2	TGCAGCGTTGAAGTAAGGCTAGCGGGAGCGCTGAACACCGGGGAGCTGTTTTTT	CSVEVRLAGALNTGELFF
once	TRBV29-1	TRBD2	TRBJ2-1	TGCAGCGTTTTAAGCGGGGGGCGTGAGCAGTTCTTC	CSVLSGGREQFF
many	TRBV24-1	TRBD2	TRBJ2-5	TGTGCCACCAGTGATTTGACTAGCGGGAGGGTCCAAGAGACCCAGTACTTC	CATSDLTSGRVQETQYF
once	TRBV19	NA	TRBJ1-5	TGTGCCAGTAGTATCGTAGGGGCAGAATACAATCAGCCCCAGCATTTT	CASSIVGAEYNQPQHF
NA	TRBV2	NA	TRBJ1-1	TGTGCCAGCAGTGAAATCCTGGCCACTGAAGCTTTCTTT	CASSEILATEAFF
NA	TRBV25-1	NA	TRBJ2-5	TGTGCCAGCAGTTCCCGACAGCGGGAGACCCAGTACTTC	CASSSRQRETQYF
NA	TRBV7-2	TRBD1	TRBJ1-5	TGTGCCAGCAGCTCCCGGCCCCGGGACAGATCAAATCAGCCCCAGCATTTT	CASSSRPRDRSNQPQHF
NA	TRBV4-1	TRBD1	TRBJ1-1	TGCGCCAGCAGCCAACAACAGGGGGAGGTCACTGAAGCTTTCTTT	CASSQQQGEVTEAFF